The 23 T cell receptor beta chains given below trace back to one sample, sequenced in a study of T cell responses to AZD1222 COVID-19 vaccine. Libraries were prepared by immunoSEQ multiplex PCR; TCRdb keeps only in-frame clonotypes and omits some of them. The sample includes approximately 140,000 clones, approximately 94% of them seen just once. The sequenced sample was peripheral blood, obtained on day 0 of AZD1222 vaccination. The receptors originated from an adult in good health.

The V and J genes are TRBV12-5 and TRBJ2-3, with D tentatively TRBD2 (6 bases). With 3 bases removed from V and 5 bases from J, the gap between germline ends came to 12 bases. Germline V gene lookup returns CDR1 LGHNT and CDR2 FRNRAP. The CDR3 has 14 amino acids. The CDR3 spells CASGFSGVGDTQYF. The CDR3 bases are TGTGCTAGTGGTTTCTCGGGGGTTGGAGATACGCAGTATTTT.

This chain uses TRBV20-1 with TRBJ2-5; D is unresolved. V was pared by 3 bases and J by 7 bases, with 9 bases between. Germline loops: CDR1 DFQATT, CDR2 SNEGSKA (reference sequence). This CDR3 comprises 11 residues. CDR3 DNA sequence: TGCAGTGCTAGGCACGGCGGGACCCAGTACTTC. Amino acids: CSARHGGTQYF.

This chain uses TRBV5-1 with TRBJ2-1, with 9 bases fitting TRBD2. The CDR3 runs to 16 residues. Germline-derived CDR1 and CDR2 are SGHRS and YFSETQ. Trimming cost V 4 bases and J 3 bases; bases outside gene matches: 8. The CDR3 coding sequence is TGCGCCAGCAGCATAACCTCTAGCGGGATCTACAATGAGCAGTTCTTC. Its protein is CASSITSSGIYNEQFF.

This CDR3 is CASSVPGTGGTEAFF. The CDR3 coding sequence is TGCGCCAGCAGCGTCCCCGGGACAGGGGGAACTGAAGCTTTCTTT. The V gene is TRBV5-1, the J gene TRBJ1-1, with TRBD1 identical over 11 bases. Germline V gene sequence: CDR1 SGHRS, CDR2 YFSETQ. V dropped 4 bases and J dropped 5; count of bases not matched to a gene: 7. The CDR3 sequence is 15 residues long. Based on the CDR3 plus reference TRBV5-1 and TRBJ1-1, the full variable domain is KAGVTQTPRYLIKTRGQQVTLSCSPISGHRSVSWYQQTPGQGLQFLFEYFSETQRNKGNFPGRFSGRQFSNSRSEMNVSTLELGDSALYLCASSVPGTGGTEAFFGQGTRLTVV.

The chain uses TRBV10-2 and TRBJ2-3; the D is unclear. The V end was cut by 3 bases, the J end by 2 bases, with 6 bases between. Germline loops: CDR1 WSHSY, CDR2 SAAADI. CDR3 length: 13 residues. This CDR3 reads CASSDGLTDTQYF. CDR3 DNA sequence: TGCGCCAGCAGTGACGGTCTCACAGATACGCAGTATTTT.

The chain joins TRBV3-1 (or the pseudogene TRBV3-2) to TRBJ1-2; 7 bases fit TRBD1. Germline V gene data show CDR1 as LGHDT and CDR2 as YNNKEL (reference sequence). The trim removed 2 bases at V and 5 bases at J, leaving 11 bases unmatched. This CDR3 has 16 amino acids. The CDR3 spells CASSQTYGDSTYGYTF. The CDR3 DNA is TGTGCCAGCAGCCAAACCTACGGGGACAGCACTTATGGCTACACCTTC.

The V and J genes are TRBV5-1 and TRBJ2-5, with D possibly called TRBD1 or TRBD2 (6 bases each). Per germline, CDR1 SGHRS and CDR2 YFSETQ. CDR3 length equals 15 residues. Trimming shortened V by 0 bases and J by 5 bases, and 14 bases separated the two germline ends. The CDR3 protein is CASSLAQRGLETQYF. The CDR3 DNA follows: TGCGCCAGCAGCTTGGCCCAACGGGGGCTGGAGACCCAGTACTTC.

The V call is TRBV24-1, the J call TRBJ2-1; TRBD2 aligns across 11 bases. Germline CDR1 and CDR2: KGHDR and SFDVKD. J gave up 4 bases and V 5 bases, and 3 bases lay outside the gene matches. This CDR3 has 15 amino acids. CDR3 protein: CATSGGTSGYNEQFF. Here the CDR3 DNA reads TGTGCCACCAGTGGTGGGACTAGCGGATACAATGAGCAGTTCTTC.

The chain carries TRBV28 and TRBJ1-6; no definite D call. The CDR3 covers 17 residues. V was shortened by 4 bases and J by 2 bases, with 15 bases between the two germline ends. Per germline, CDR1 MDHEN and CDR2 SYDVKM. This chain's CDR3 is CASSSYLRWAYNSPLHF. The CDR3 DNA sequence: TGTGCCAGCAGTTCCTATCTCAGGTGGGCCTATAATTCACCCCTCCACTTT.

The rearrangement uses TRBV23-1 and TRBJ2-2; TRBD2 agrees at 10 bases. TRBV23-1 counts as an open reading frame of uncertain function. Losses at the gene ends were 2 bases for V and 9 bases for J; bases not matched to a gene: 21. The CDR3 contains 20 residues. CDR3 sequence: CASSQPWTSGLKPGERELFF. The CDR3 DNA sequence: TGCGCCAGCAGTCAACCATGGACTAGCGGATTAAAACCTGGAGAACGGGAGCTGTTTTTT.

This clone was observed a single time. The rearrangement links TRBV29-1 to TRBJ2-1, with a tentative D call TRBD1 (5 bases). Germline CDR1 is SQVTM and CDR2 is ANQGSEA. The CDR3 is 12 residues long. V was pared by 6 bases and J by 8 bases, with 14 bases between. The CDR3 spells CSVWGPSDEQFF. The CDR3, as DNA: TGCAGCGTATGGGGCCCCTCGGATGAGCAGTTCTTC.

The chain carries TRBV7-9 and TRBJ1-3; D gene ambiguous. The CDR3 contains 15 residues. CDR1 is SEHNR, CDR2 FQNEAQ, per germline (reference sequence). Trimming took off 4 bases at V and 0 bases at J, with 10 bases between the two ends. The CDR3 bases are TGTGCCAGCAGCTCCGGGTTCGACTCTGGAAACACCATATATTTT. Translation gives CASSSGFDSGNTIYF.

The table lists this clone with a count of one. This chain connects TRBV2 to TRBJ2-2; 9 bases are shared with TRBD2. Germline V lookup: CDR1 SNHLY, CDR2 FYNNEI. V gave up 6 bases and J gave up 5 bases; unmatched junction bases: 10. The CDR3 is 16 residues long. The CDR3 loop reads CASRPHSGRVTGELFF. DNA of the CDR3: TGTGCCAGCAGACCCCATAGCGGGAGAGTGACCGGGGAGCTGTTTTTT. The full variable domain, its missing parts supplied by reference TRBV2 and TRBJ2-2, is EPEVTQTPSHQVTQMGQEVILRCVPISNHLYFYWYRQILGQKVEFLVSFYNNEISEKSEIFDDQFSVERPDGSNFTLKIRSTKLEDSAMYFCASRPHSGRVTGELFFGEGSRLTVL.

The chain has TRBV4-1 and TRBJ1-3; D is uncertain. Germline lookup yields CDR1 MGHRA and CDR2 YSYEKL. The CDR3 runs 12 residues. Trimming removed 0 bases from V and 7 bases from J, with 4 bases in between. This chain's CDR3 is CASSQEGNTIYF. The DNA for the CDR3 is TGCGCCAGCAGCCAAGAAGGGAACACCATATATTTT.

CDR3 loop: CASSLVGRESLNNEQFF. The CDR3 nucleotides are TGTGCCAGCAGCTTAGTAGGGCGAGAGAGCCTAAACAATGAGCAGTTCTTC. The chain is built from TRBV7-9 and TRBJ2-1; no reliable D call. The V and J ends lost 1 base and 5 bases respectively, with 18 bases between them. The V gene's germline CDR1 is SEHNR and CDR2 FQNEAQ (reference sequence). This CDR3 region has 17 residues. Full variable domain (outside the CDR3, taken from reference TRBV7-9 and TRBJ2-1): DTGVSQNPRHKITKRGQNVTFRCDPISEHNRLYWYRQTLGQGPEFLTYFQNEAQLEKSRLLSDRFSAERPKGSFSTLEIQRTEQGDSAMYLCASSLVGRESLNNEQFFGPGTRLTVL.

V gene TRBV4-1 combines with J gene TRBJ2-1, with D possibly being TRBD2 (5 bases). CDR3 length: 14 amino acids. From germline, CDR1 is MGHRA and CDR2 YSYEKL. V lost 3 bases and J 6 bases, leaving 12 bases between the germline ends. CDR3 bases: TGCGCCAGCAGCCATTTTTGGGGAGCCAATGAGCAGTTCTTC. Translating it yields CASSHFWGANEQFF.

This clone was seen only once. For the CDR3, the DNA is TGCGCCAGCAGCTTGGAGTCAGGGGGCGAGCAGTACGTC. It is translated as CASSLESGGEQYV. The chain uses TRBV5-1 and TRBJ2-7; 7 bases match TRBD1. Germline loops: CDR1 SGHRS, CDR2 YFSETQ. The CDR3 runs to 13 residues. The V segment lost 0 bases and the J segment 6 bases; nucleotides outside the gene matches: 3.

The CDR3 region has the DNA TGTGCCAGCTCACAGTCAAGGGAGTACGAGCAGTACGTC. Protein: CASSQSREYEQYV. The chain joins TRBV18 to TRBJ2-7; D perhaps matches TRBD2 (5 bases). Germline values: CDR1 KGHSH, CDR2 LQKENI. The CDR3 spans 13 residues. Trimming stripped 4 bases from V and 4 bases from J, with 11 bases between.

CDR3 DNA sequence: TGTGCCAGCAGCCTCCGCCTCGCAACTAATGAAAAACTGTTTTTT. It yields the protein CASSLRLATNEKLFF. The chain combines TRBV3-1 (or the pseudogene TRBV3-2) with TRBJ1-4; no clear D gene. CDR3 length: 15 amino acids. Trimming removed 4 bases from V and 0 bases from J, with 9 bases in between. Germline V lookup: CDR1 LGHDT, CDR2 YNNKEL (reference sequence).

The CDR3 coding sequence is TGTGCCAGCAGCCATCTTACCAGGGCCTACACCTTC. The encoded protein is CASSHLTRAYTF. The genes are TRBV3-1 (or the pseudogene TRBV3-2) and TRBJ1-2; TRBD1 might be the D (5 bases). Germline V lookup: CDR1 LGHDT, CDR2 YNNKEL (reference sequence). V was pared by 3 bases and J by 10 bases, with 12 bases between. The CDR3 consists of 12 residues.

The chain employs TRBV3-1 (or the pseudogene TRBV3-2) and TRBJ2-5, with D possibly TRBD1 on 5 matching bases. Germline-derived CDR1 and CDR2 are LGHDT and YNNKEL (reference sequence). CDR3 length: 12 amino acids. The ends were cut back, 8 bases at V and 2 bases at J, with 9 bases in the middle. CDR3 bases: TGTGCCAGCGGAACAGGTCAAGAGACCCAGTACTTC. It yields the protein CASGTGQETQYF.

CDR3 nucleotide sequence: TGTGCCAGCAGTTACGGGTTGCAGCCCCAGCATTTT. It codes for CASSYGLQPQHF. The J gene is TRBJ1-5, the V gene TRBV6-6; no definite D call. CDR1 MNHNY and CDR2 SVGAGI come from the germline V gene (reference sequence). This CDR3 is 12 amino acids long. V lost 2 bases and J 7 bases, leaving 6 bases between the germline ends.

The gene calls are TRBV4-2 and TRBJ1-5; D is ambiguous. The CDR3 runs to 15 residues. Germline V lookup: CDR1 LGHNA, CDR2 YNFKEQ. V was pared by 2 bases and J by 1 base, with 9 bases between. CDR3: CASSQRSQSNQPQHF. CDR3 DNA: TGTGCCAGCAGCCAAAGAAGCCAGAGCAATCAGCCCCAGCATTTT.